The next 20 T cell receptor beta chains were all read from a single sample in a study of T cell changes during pregnancy in multiple sclerosis. The repertoire was sequenced with immunoSEQ multiplex PCR; TCRdb's copy has only in-frame clones and lacks some. The repertoire holds about 70,000 clones, with around 92% as singletons. This sample comprised CD8+ T cells from peripheral blood mononuclear cells, obtained in the third trimester of pregnancy. All receptors come from a female donor in good health, enrolled as a control in a pregnancy study.

This clone was found once. This chain joins TRBV4-3 and TRBJ1-4; possibly TRBD1 for D (5 bases). The CDR3 sequence is 16 residues long. Trimming took 4 bases from V and 8 from J, leaving 20 bases between them. The V gene's germline CDR1 is LGHNA and CDR2 YSLEER. The CDR3 DNA is TGCGCCAGCAGCCGGGGCACCGATGCGGGGGGGGAAAAACTGTTTTTT. Translation: CASSRGTDAGGEKLFF.

The chain is built from TRBV5-4 and TRBJ2-1; 9 nucleotides agree with TRBD1. Germline V gene data show CDR1 as SGHNT and CDR2 as YYREEE (reference sequence). The trim removed 4 bases at V and 9 bases at J, leaving 11 bases unmatched. The CDR3 contains 15 residues. The CDR3, as DNA: TGTGCCAGCAGCCCGGGACAGGGAAATATGATTGAGCAGTTCTTC. This encodes CASSPGQGNMIEQFF.

V is TRBV20-1 and J is TRBJ1-2; D possibly corresponds to TRBD1 (5 bases). Germline loops: CDR1 DFQATT, CDR2 SNEGSKA (reference sequence). Trimming cost V 6 bases and J 8 bases, with 10 bases left between them. CDR3 length: 10 amino acids. DNA for the CDR3: TGCAGTGCCCCGGGGGGGGGCTACACCTTC. It is translated as CSAPGGGYTF.

This CDR3 is CASSRVPTDTQYF. The CDR3 nucleotides read TGTGCCAGCAGCCGAGTACCAACAGATACGCAGTATTTT. The rearrangement joins TRBV27 to TRBJ2-3, with D unclear. The CDR3 consists of 13 residues. From germline, CDR1 is MNHEY and CDR2 SMNVEV (reference sequence). Trimming left V 6 bases short and J 3 bases short, with 10 bases between.

V gene TRBV23-1 combines with J gene TRBJ1-6, with 10 bases fitting TRBD1. TRBV23-1 is recorded as an ORF, its role being uncertain. This CDR3 spans 21 amino acids. After removal of 0 bases from V and 6 bases from J, the junction contained 17 bases not matched to a gene. The CDR3 protein is CASSQSIGPTGGAFTNSPLHF. The DNA of the CDR3 is TGCGCCAGCAGTCAATCGATAGGGCCGACAGGGGGCGCCTTTACTAATTCACCCCTCCACTTT.

The chain recombines TRBV4-2 with TRBJ2-7, with 8 bases fitting TRBD1. Trimming at V came to 5 bases and at J to 0 bases, leaving 3 bases not matched to a gene. CDR1 is LGHNA, CDR2 YNFKEQ, per germline. This CDR3 region has 14 residues. The CDR3 bases are TGTGCCAGCAGCGGACAGGGAAACTCCTACGAGCAGTACTTC. Its translation is CASSGQGNSYEQYF.

The V and J genes are TRBV27 and TRBJ2-1, with D perhaps matching TRBD1 (5 bases). The CDR3 consists of 15 residues. The V end lost 5 bases, the J end lost 6 bases, and 17 bases lay between the germline ends. Germline V CDR1 and CDR2: MNHEY, SMNVEV (reference sequence). CDR3 residues: CASSSAETESNEQFF. CDR3 sequence (DNA): TGTGCCAGCAGTAGCGCCGAGACAGAGTCCAATGAGCAGTTCTTC.

This clone is a singleton in its sample. The chain recombines TRBV29-1 with TRBJ2-7; TRBD2 agrees at 12 bases. V shed 7 bases and J 4 bases; nucleotides not matched to a gene: 5. Germline V lookup: CDR1 SQVTM, CDR2 ANQGSEA. The CDR3 sequence is 13 residues long. DNA of the CDR3: TGCAGCGCTGAGGGACTAGCGGGTTACGAGCAGTACTTC. It encodes CSAEGLAGYEQYF.

V and J are TRBV19 and TRBJ2-7; D possibly corresponds to TRBD1 (5 bases). In germline, CDR1 is LNHDA, CDR2 SQIVND (reference sequence). The CDR3 has 14 amino acids. The germline V and J ends were trimmed by 5 bases and 0 bases, with 11 bases remaining between them. Here the CDR3 DNA reads TGTGCCAGTAGTGGACCGACAGACTCCTACGAGCAGTACTTC. Protein: CASSGPTDSYEQYF.

The chain couples TRBV25-1 to TRBJ2-2; 7 bases are shared with TRBD1. V shed 3 bases and J 4 bases; nucleotides not matched to a gene: 11. Germline V gene sequence: CDR1 MGHDK, CDR2 SYGVNS. The CDR3 contains 17 residues. The CDR3 DNA reads as TGTGCCAGCAGTGAGCTTGACAGGGCGAAAGGCACCGGGGAGCTGTTTTTT. Protein product: CASSELDRAKGTGELFF.

The chain recombines TRBV5-6 with TRBJ2-7; D might be TRBD2 (5 bases). The germline CDR1 and CDR2 sequences are SGHDT and YYEEEE. V was clipped by 4 bases and J by 2 bases, with 10 bases between them. This CDR3 spans 13 amino acids. In nucleotides, the CDR3 is TGTGCCAGCAGCCCGCGGGTCGCCTACGAGCAGTACTTC. As protein: CASSPRVAYEQYF.

The chain combines TRBV30 with TRBJ1-1; D remains ambiguous. Deletions cut 0 bases from V and 2 bases from J, with 4 bases between. The CDR3 is made up of 12 amino acids. Germline V lookup: CDR1 GTSNPN, CDR2 SVGIG (reference sequence). This CDR3 reads CAWSVSNTEAFF. In DNA, the CDR3 is TGTGCCTGGAGTGTAAGCAACACTGAAGCTTTCTTT.

The V and J genes are TRBV25-1 and TRBJ2-1, with unresolved D. The CDR3 runs 12 residues. V dropped 2 bases and J dropped 15 bases, with 14 bases sitting between them. Germline values: CDR1 MGHDK, CDR2 SYGVNS. CDR3 in DNA: TGTGCCAGCAGTGAAGGGTACATGAGGCCGTTCTTC. Amino acids: CASSEGYMRPFF.

This chain joins TRBV6-5 and TRBJ2-7, with 12 nucleotides matching TRBD1. CDR3 size: 15 residues. The V and J ends lost 2 bases and 7 bases, in that order; junction bases with no gene match: 6. Germline V lookup: CDR1 MNHEY, CDR2 SVGAGI. In DNA form, the CDR3 reads TGTGCCAGCAGTTACGGGGGACAGGGGGCGAGTGAGCAGTACTTC. Amino acid sequence: CASSYGGQGASEQYF.

The chain couples TRBV7-9 to TRBJ1-2, with no clear D. V was cut by 0 bases and J by 2 bases, with 4 bases left in between. The CDR3 loop spans 13 amino acids. Per the germline V gene, CDR1 is SEHNR and CDR2 is FQNEAQ (reference sequence). CDR3 coding DNA: TGTGCCAGCAGCTTAGCGCAGAACTATGGCTACACCTTC. Residues: CASSLAQNYGYTF.

The rearrangement uses TRBV4-1 and TRBJ2-1, with D possibly being TRBD2 (5 bases). Germline-derived CDR1 and CDR2 are MGHRA and YSYEKL. The CDR3 runs to 13 residues. V lost 6 bases and J lost 7, with 13 bases in between. DNA of the CDR3: TGCGCCAGCAGGGAACTGACGGGGAATGAGCAGTTCTTC. Translated, it gives CASRELTGNEQFF.

The chain employs TRBV19 and TRBJ1-5; possibly TRBD1 for D (6 bases). V lost 8 bases and J lost 1, with 12 bases in between. The CDR3 covers 14 residues. Germline assignment: CDR1 LNHDA and CDR2 SQIVND (reference sequence). The DNA of the CDR3 is TGTGCCAGTCAAGACAGGTGGAGCAATCAGCCCCAGCATTTT. The encoded protein is CASQDRWSNQPQHF. The full variable domain, rest sourced from reference TRBV19 and TRBJ1-5, is DGGITQSPKYLFRKEGQNVTLSCEQNLNHDAMYWYRQDPGQGLRLIYYSQIVNDFQKGDIAEGYSVSREKKESFPLTVTSAQKNPTAFYLCASQDRWSNQPQHFGDGTRLSIL.

The chain uses TRBV19 and TRBJ2-1; the D is unclear. Trimming removed 8 bases at V and 7 bases at J, with 15 bases between. CDR3 length: 13 residues. Germline lookup yields CDR1 LNHDA and CDR2 SQIVND (reference sequence). The DNA for the CDR3 is TGTGCCAGTCTAGATTTTTCCGGGAATGAGCAGTTCTTC. Amino acids: CASLDFSGNEQFF.

V gene TRBV6-5 combines with J gene TRBJ1-4; 8 nucleotides agree with TRBD1. The length of the CDR3 is 14 residues. Germline-derived CDR1 and CDR2 are MNHEY and SVGAGI. Trimming took 6 bases from V and 8 from J; bases not matched to a gene: 8. DNA of the CDR3: TGTGCCAGCAGCCGAGGACAGGGTTGGGAAAAACTGTTTTTT. Residues: CASSRGQGWEKLFF.

This rearrangement joins TRBV27 to TRBJ2-7, with 9 bases identical to TRBD1. From germline, CDR1 is MNHEY and CDR2 SMNVEV (reference sequence). The CDR3 is 15 residues long. V trimming: 2 bases; J trimming: 0 bases; junction bases outside the gene matches: 2. The CDR3 region is CASSLGQGTSYEQYF. In DNA form, the CDR3 reads TGTGCCAGCAGTTTAGGACAGGGGACCTCCTACGAGCAGTACTTC.